This TCR beta chain was retrieved from a study of T cell responses to AZD1222 COVID-19 vaccine. TCRdb's table, derived via immunoSEQ multiplex PCR, lists solely in-frame clones and lacks some. The data show around 150,000 clones, approximately 80% seen once. The sample holds one count of this clone. The CDR3 runs to 15 residues. Per the germline V gene, CDR1 is MDHEN and CDR2 is SYDVKM. Trimming removed 4 bases from V and 4 bases from J, with 17 bases in between. The clonotype was recovered from an adult in good health. The chain uses TRBV28 and TRBJ2-7, with D maybe TRBD1 (6 bases). Sequences were derived from peripheral blood, sampled on day 0 of AZD1222 vaccination. The CDR3: CASSSQTGNLYEQYF. The CDR3 DNA reads TGTGCCAGCAGTTCCCAGACAGGAAACCTTTACGAGCAGTACTTC.